The TCR beta chain under discussion was sequenced for a study of shared clonotypes between healthy human individuals. For the study at large: Each donor contributed plates that comprised three CD4 naive, three CD4 memory, two CD8 naive and one CD8 memory.

The assay was immunoSEQ multiplex PCR, and TCRdb's table has in-frame clones only and misses some. The sample yields some 2,000,000 clones, roughly 94% seen once. In its sample, this clone was seen many times. Its antigen is as yet unknown. Findings and limits, study-wide: Genetic and exposure-history diversity was limited by the small donor number.

CDR3 length: 12 amino acids. Trimming pared 4 bases from V and 4 bases from J, leaving 7 bases between. Germline CDR1 is SGHTA and CDR2 is FQGNSA. The V gene is TRBV7-2, the J gene TRBJ1-2; D may be TRBD1 (5 bases). The sample taken for sequencing was naive CD4+ T cells sorted from blood. Indicated subset: CD45RA+ positively selected. This TCR came from a man aged 18 to 30 in good health. CDR3 in DNA: TGTGCCAGCAGCTCCCAGGGCTATGGCTACACCTTC. Protein: CASSSQGYGYTF.